One and the same sample provided the 21 T cell receptor beta chains below, sequenced in a study of regulatory T cells in long-lasting Graves disease. Arm-PCR of CDR3 regions and iRepertoire HTBI primers were the basis on which TCR beta libraries were built. TCRdb used MiXCR to reprocess the multiplex PCR reads, holding one entry per CDR3 protein. The top ten hold 17% of the sample, which has over 400,000 distinct CDR3 sequences, about 14% seen once. Indicated time point: newly diagnosed GD, antithyroid drugs for less than 3 months. Extracted RNA from PBMCs served as the source of the TCR library. These same records also appear under a second study, on T cells in Graves' hyperthyroidism and ophthalmopathy.

Specimen: peripheral blood mononuclear cells (PBMCs), collected at new diagnosis, from a patient treated with antithyroid drugs. Every receptor here comes from a woman between 50 and 59 years old with Graves disease.

CDR3 sequence: CASSELAGGTSYEQYF. CDR3 DNA sequence: TGTGCCAGCAGTGAACTAGCGGGAGGAACCTCCTACGAGCAGTACTTC. The chain carries TRBV6-2 or TRBV6-3 and TRBJ2-7, with TRBD2 identical over 12 bases. Looked up from germline, CDR1 is MNHEY and CDR2 is SVGEGT. Trimming cost V 5 bases and J 0 bases; bases outside gene matches: 5. There are 16 residues in the CDR3.

The CDR3 DNA reads TGTGCCAGCTCAGCCAGACAGGGATTAGATACGCAGTATTTT. This encodes CASSARQGLDTQYF. The rearrangement links TRBV18 to TRBJ2-3, with 7 positions matching TRBD1. Looked up from germline, CDR1 is KGHSH and CDR2 is LQKENI. Losses at the gene ends were 5 bases for V and 5 bases for J; bases not matched to a gene: 7. The CDR3 extends over 14 amino acids.

This clonotype appeared many times. The rearrangement joins TRBV30 to TRBJ2-1; D not certain. Germline CDR1 and CDR2: GTSNPN and SVGIG (reference sequence). The V gene lost 3 bases and the J gene lost 7 bases, with 7 bases spanning the gap. There are 11 residues in the CDR3. This chain's CDR3 is CAWRELNEQFF. CDR3 DNA sequence: TGTGCCTGGAGAGAGCTTAATGAGCAGTTCTTC. The whole variable domain, remainder taken from reference TRBV30 and TRBJ2-1, is SQTIHQWPATLVQPVGSPLSLECTVEGTSNPNLYWYRQAAGRGLQLLFYSVGIGQISSEVPQNLSASRPQDRQFILSSKKLLLSDSGFYLCAWRELNEQFFGPGTRLTVL.

This clonotype was seen ten or more times. This chain links TRBV18 with TRBJ2-1; D gene ambiguous. CDR3 length: 16 residues. Germline V gene lookup returns CDR1 KGHSH and CDR2 LQKENI. V lost 3 bases, J lost 2 bases, and 14 bases lay in between. CDR3 DNA: TGTGCCAGCTCACCCCCTATTGGAGAAACCTACAATGAGCAGTTCTTC. Protein: CASSPPIGETYNEQFF.

V gene TRBV20-1 combines with J gene TRBJ2-7; 10 positions agree with TRBD2. CDR3 size: 15 residues. Germline V gene data show CDR1 as DFQATT and CDR2 as SNEGSKA (reference sequence). J gave up 1 base and V 4 bases, and 7 bases lay outside the gene matches. The CDR3 coding sequence is TGCAGTGCTAACCCTAGCGGGAGTGAGTCCTACGAGCAGTACTTC. Translated: CSANPSGSESYEQYF.

The rearrangement joins TRBV19 to TRBJ2-1, with 10 bases lining up with TRBD2. This CDR3 is built from 15 residues. Germline V gene lookup returns CDR1 LNHDA and CDR2 SQIVND (reference sequence). Trimming cost V 5 bases and J 10 bases; bases outside gene matches: 11. The chain's CDR3 is CASSPLAGASSEQFF. CDR3 in DNA: TGTGCCAGTAGTCCGCTAGCGGGAGCATCGTCCGAGCAGTTCTTC.

This clonotype was seen only a few times. CDR3 amino acids: CASSPRLAKNYNEQFF. The DNA of the CDR3 is TGTGCCAGCAGTCCACGACTAGCCAAAAACTACAATGAGCAGTTCTTC. The chain employs TRBV12-3 or TRBV12-4 and TRBJ2-1; 7 bases align to TRBD2. V trimming: 5 bases; J trimming: 3 bases; junction bases outside the gene matches: 10. This CDR3 is 16 amino acids long.

This clonotype was detected many times. The rearrangement links TRBV7-6 to TRBJ1-1; D gene unclear. The CDR3 runs 15 residues. Trimming removed 1 base from V and 1 base from J, with 10 bases in between. CDR1 is SGHVS, CDR2 FNYEAQ, per germline. As DNA, the CDR3 is TGTGCCAGCAGCTTAGTGTGGCAGCAGAACACTGAAGCTTTCTTT. Translated, it gives CASSLVWQQNTEAFF.

In its sample, this clonotype was seen many times. The chain has TRBV9 and TRBJ2-5; TRBD2 aligns across 14 bases. This CDR3 is built from 16 residues. CDR1 and CDR2 (germline): SGDLS, YYNGEE. V shed 6 bases and J 5 bases; nucleotides not matched to a gene: 9. The DNA for the CDR3 is TGTGCCAGCACCTCGACTAGCGGGAGGGCCGGGGAGACCCAGTACTTC. Its translation: CASTSTSGRAGETQYF. Filled out from reference TRBV9 and TRBJ2-5, the complete variable domain reads DSGVTQTPKHLITATGQRVTLRCSPRSGDLSVYWYQQSLDQGLQFLIQYYNGEERAKGNILERFSAQQFPDLHSELNLSSLELGDSALYFCASTSTSGRAGETQYFGPGTRLLVL.

This clonotype has a single count. The chain combines TRBV4-1 with TRBJ2-5; TRBD2 agrees at 12 bases. The tail of the sequence fits TRBJ2-7 better, so the J call may be wrong. Germline assignment: CDR1 MGHRA and CDR2 YSYEKL. The CDR3 extends over 18 amino acids. CDR3 loop: CASSQVLGPSGREREQYF. The CDR3 DNA sequence: TGCGCCAGCAGCCAAGTTTTGGGTCCTAGCGGGAGGGAGCGCGAGCAGTACTTC.

This clonotype was counted ten times or more. The V call is TRBV20-1, the J call TRBJ1-1; D is undetermined. V was pared by 3 bases and J by 1 base, with 12 bases between. CDR3 length: 14 amino acids. The germline V gene encodes CDR1 DFQATT and CDR2 SNEGSKA (reference sequence). CDR3 sequence reads: CSARPWTGNTEAFF. The DNA of the CDR3 is TGCAGTGCTAGGCCGTGGACCGGGAACACTGAAGCTTTCTTT.

As to this clonotype: Being one base from a much bigger clone, this may be a read error. CDR3 DNA: TGTGCCAGCACCACCGGGACGGGGTACAATGGGCAGTTCTTC. Translation: CASTTGTGYNGQFF. The chain has TRBV18 and TRBJ2-1; either TRBD1 or TRBD2 may fit D (5 bases each). This CDR3 has 14 amino acids. CDR1 is KGHSH and CDR2 is LQKENI in the germline V gene. The full variable domain, completed using reference TRBV18 and TRBJ2-1, is NAGVMQNPRHLVRRRGQEARLRCSPMKGHSHVYWYRQLPEEGLKFMVYLQKENIIDESGMPKERFSAEFPKEGPSILRIQQVVRGDSAAYFCASTTGTGYNGQFFGPGTRLTVL.

This clonotype was seen only a few times. The chain uses TRBV7-3 and TRBJ2-1; 11 nucleotides agree with TRBD2. V was pared by 5 bases and J by 4 bases, with 1 base of the junction left unmatched. In germline, CDR1 is SGHTA, CDR2 FQGTGA. The CDR3 extends over 14 amino acids. The CDR3 here is CASSASGRYNEQFF. The CDR3 DNA sequence: TGTGCCAGCAGCGCTAGCGGGAGGTACAATGAGCAGTTCTTC.

This clonotype was observed many times. The chain recombines TRBV7-9 with TRBJ2-3; TRBD2 matches at 11 bases. V shed 1 base and J 0 bases; nucleotides not matched to a gene: 6. The CDR3 length is 18 residues. Looked up from germline, CDR1 is SEHNR and CDR2 is FQNEAQ (reference sequence). In DNA, the CDR3 is TGTGCCAGCAGCTTAGGCCTACTAGCGGGAGTAAGCACAGATACGCAGTATTTT. Its protein product is CASSLGLLAGVSTDTQYF. Based on the CDR3 plus reference TRBV7-9 and TRBJ2-3, the full variable domain is DTGVSQNPRHKITKRGQNVTFRCDPISEHNRLYWYRQTLGQGPEFLTYFQNEAQLEKSRLLSDRFSAERPKGSFSTLEIQRTEQGDSAMYLCASSLGLLAGVSTDTQYFGPGTRLTVL.

The table lists this clonotype with many counts. The rearrangement joins TRBV3-1 to TRBJ2-7, with D uncertain. V was shortened by 0 bases and J by 2 bases, with 8 bases between the two germline ends. CDR3 size: 14 residues. Germline V gene data show CDR1 as LGHDT and CDR2 as YNNKEL (reference sequence). The CDR3 reads CASSQDLNTYEQYF. CDR3 DNA sequence: TGTGCCAGCAGCCAAGATTTGAATACCTACGAGCAGTACTTC.

This clonotype was counted many times. The chain joins TRBV12-3 or TRBV12-4 to TRBJ2-1, with 10 nucleotides matching TRBD2. The CDR3 runs 15 residues. V lost 7 bases and J lost 4; bases outside the gene matches: 7. Written as DNA, the CDR3 is TGTGCCAGCACCACCGGGACTAGCGAATACAATGAGCAGTTCTTC. Translated, it gives CASTTGTSEYNEQFF.

The V call is TRBV25-1, the J call TRBJ2-2; D is unresolved. Germline assignment: CDR1 MGHDK and CDR2 SYGVNS. The CDR3 extends over 14 amino acids. V gave up 7 bases and J gave up 0 bases, with 9 bases separating them. The CDR3 nucleotides read TGTGCCAGCACGACTGGAACGAACACCGGGGAGCTGTTTTTT. Encoded protein: CASTTGTNTGELFF.

Only a few counts were recorded for this clonotype. This chain uses TRBV27 with TRBJ1-1; 9 nucleotides agree with TRBD1. The ends lost 4 bases at V and 7 bases at J; junction bases unmatched: 16. This CDR3 spans 17 amino acids. The germline V gene has CDR1 MNHEY and CDR2 SMNVEV (reference sequence). Here the CDR3 reads CASSSASGRTGVFEAFF. The CDR3 nucleotides read TGTGCCAGCAGTTCCGCCTCGGGCAGGACAGGGGTCTTTGAAGCTTTCTTT.

V is TRBV4-2 and J is TRBJ2-5; tentatively, D is TRBD1 or TRBD2 (5 bases each). The germline gives CDR1 LGHNA, CDR2 YNFKEQ. The germline V and J ends were trimmed by 1 base and 5 bases, with 14 bases remaining between them. The CDR3 is made up of 15 amino acids. The CDR3 region is CASSQGVGTGETQYF. CDR3 coding DNA: TGTGCCAGCAGCCAAGGTGTGGGGACGGGCGAGACCCAGTACTTC.

This clonotype was observed a few times. The V and J genes are TRBV3-1 and TRBJ2-2, with 7 bases identical to TRBD2. There are 15 residues in the CDR3. CDR1 and CDR2 (germline): LGHDT, YNNKEL (reference sequence). Trimming cost V 3 bases and J 4 bases; bases outside gene matches: 5. CDR3 residues: CASSHTGGLTGELFF. The CDR3 nucleotides are TGTGCCAGCAGCCATACGGGAGGACTCACCGGGGAGCTGTTTTTT.

A remark on this clonotype: Just one base apart from a much larger clone, this may be a read error. This rearrangement joins TRBV5-5 to TRBJ1-5; D gene ambiguous. Between the trimmed V and J ends, which lost 3 bases and 10 bases, there was a span of 11 bases. The CDR3 is made up of 12 amino acids. CDR1 is SGHKS, CDR2 YYEKEE, per germline (reference sequence). CDR3 nucleotide sequence: TGTGCCAGCAGCTCCCAGGACCACCCCCAGCATTTT. Its translation is CASSSQDHPQHF. Full variable domain (outside the CDR3, taken from reference TRBV5-5 and TRBJ1-5): DAGVTQSPTHLIKTRGQQVTLRCSPISGHKSVSWYQQVLGQGPQFIFQYYEKEERGRGNFPDRFSARQFPNYSSELNVNALLLGDSALYLCASSSQDHPQHFGDGTRLSIL.